These T cell receptor beta chains were read from a single sample in a study of shared clonotypes between healthy human individuals. Clones were read by immunoSEQ multiplex PCR, and TCRdb kept only the in-frame ones, dropping some. Counted here are around 1.9 million clones, about 93% occurring once; the ten biggest clones make up 1.5% to 2%. The sequenced sample consisted of naive CD8+ T cells from PBMCs. The source of these receptors is a man aged 18-30 years in good health. Some clones in this sample may be carry-over from other donors' samples. Each CDR3 is given with its conserved first and last residue. The D gene is left open where the match is weak. Only some rows state a clone size, as once, few, many or a class for expanded clones.

D gene	J gene	V gene	clone size	CDR3 protein	CDR3 DNA
-	TRBJ2-7	TRBV6-1	-	CASSAYSYEQYF	TGTGCCAGCAGTGCCTATTCCTACGAGCAGTACTTC
-	TRBJ2-3	TRBV5-1	-	CASKLYSGSTDTQYF	TGCGCCAGCAAACTTTACAGCGGTAGCACAGATACGCAGTATTTT
-	TRBJ2-7	TRBV6-1	-	CASTSGTYEQYF	TGTGCCAGCACCTCCGGGACGTATGAGCAGTACTTC
-	TRBJ2-7	TRBV19	-	CASSIGGSEQYF	TGTGCCAGTAGTATAGGGGGGAGCGAGCAGTACTTC
TRBD2	TRBJ2-1	TRBV27	-	CASSFWTSAYNEQFF	TGTGCCAGCAGTTTTTGGACTAGCGCCTACAATGAGCAGTTCTTC
-	TRBJ1-2	TRBV7-2	-	CASLNREGIVDGYTF	TGTGCCAGCCTCAATCGAGAGGGCATAGTAGATGGCTACACCTTC
-	TRBJ2-7	TRBV30	-	CAWSDARTGTSYEQYF	TGTGCCTGGAGCGACGCGAGAACAGGGACCTCCTACGAGCAGTACTTC
TRBD2	TRBJ2-7	TRBV28	-	CASSLLGSGTQTYEQYF	TGTGCCAGCAGTCTCCTGGGTAGCGGGACCCAGACCTACGAGCAGTACTTC
-	TRBJ2-1	TRBV11-2	-	CASSLGAAWQFF	TGTGCCAGCAGCTTAGGAGCTGCCTGGCAGTTCTTC
TRBD1	TRBJ1-1	TRBV2	few	CASRVGQADTEAFF	TGTGCCAGCAGGGTGGGACAGGCTGACACTGAAGCTTTCTTT
-	TRBJ2-1	TRBV28	-	CASSLHSSYNEQFF	TGTGCCAGCAGTTTACATAGCTCCTACAATGAGCAGTTCTTC
TRBD1	TRBJ2-7	TRBV27	-	CASSPNRGEQYF	TGTGCCAGCAGTCCCAACAGGGGCGAGCAGTACTTC
-	TRBJ1-2	TRBV7-9	-	CASSRSVRGDYGYTF	TGTGCCAGCAGCCGATCCGTTCGGGGGGACTATGGCTACACCTTC
TRBD1	TRBJ2-7	TRBV29-1	-	CSAWTGAEQYF	TGCAGCGCCTGGACAGGGGCCGAGCAGTACTTC
-	TRBJ2-7	TRBV14	once	CASSPRVGPGRYEQYF	TGTGCCAGCAGCCCCCGAGTTGGCCCGGGCCGCTACGAGCAGTACTTC
-	TRBJ2-1	TRBV30	-	CAWKEASQFF	TGTGCCTGGAAGGAAGCCTCCCAGTTCTTC
-	TRBJ1-2	TRBV5-4	-	CASNLDRDTVYGYTF	TGTGCCAGCAACCTTGACCGGGACACTGTTTATGGCTACACCTTC
-	TRBJ2-7	TRBV19	-	CASSIKRDYEQYF	TGTGCCAGTAGTATAAAACGGGACTACGAGCAGTACTTC
TRBD2	TRBJ2-5	TRBV2	-	CASSDWLAGQETQYF	TGTGCCAGCAGTGATTGGCTAGCGGGCCAAGAGACCCAGTACTTC
-	TRBJ2-1	TRBV13	once	CASSLGGRNEQFF	TGTGCCAGCAGCTTAGGCGGCCGAAATGAGCAGTTCTTC
-	TRBJ2-3	TRBV2	-	CASSSDTQYF	TGTGCCAGCAGTTCAGATACGCAGTATTTT
TRBD2	TRBJ2-7	TRBV6-5	-	CASSYSRLAVGYEQYF	TGTGCCAGCAGTTACTCCCGCCTAGCGGTGGGCTACGAGCAGTACTTC
-	TRBJ1-5	TRBV19	-	CASSMYWISNQPQHF	TGTGCCAGTAGTATGTACTGGATTAGCAATCAGCCCCAGCATTTT
-	TRBJ2-1	TRBV28	-	CASSSSQDWFEQFF	TGTGCCAGCAGTTCTTCCCAAGACTGGTTTGAGCAGTTCTTC
TRBD1	TRBJ1-2	TRBV2	once	CASIKGGTGYNYGYTF	TGTGCCAGCATCAAGGGGGGGACAGGGTACAACTATGGCTACACCTTC
TRBD2	TRBJ2-3	TRBV4-1	-	CASSQVVGTSGGPLDTQYF	TGCGCCAGCAGCCAAGTTGTCGGGACTAGCGGGGGCCCCCTGGATACGCAGTATTTT
-	TRBJ1-1	TRBV19	-	CASSTLYPSGQMNTEAFF	TGTGCCAGTAGTACCTTATATCCATCGGGCCAGATGAACACTGAAGCTTTCTTT
TRBD2	TRBJ2-1	TRBV2	-	CASSEVTSGYNEQFF	TGTGCCAGCAGTGAGGTGACTAGCGGATACAATGAGCAGTTCTTC
-	TRBJ2-3	TRBV27	-	CASSPRLEGGGDTQYF	TGTGCCAGCAGTCCAAGACTAGAAGGGGGGGGAGATACGCAGTATTTT
-	TRBJ2-1	TRBV19	-	CASNGPDNEQFF	TGTGCCAGCAATGGTCCGGACAATGAGCAGTTCTTC
TRBD2	TRBJ2-7	TRBV30	once	CAWSGWTSGTFYEQYF	TGTGCCTGGAGTGGTTGGACTAGCGGGACGTTCTACGAGCAGTACTTC
TRBD1	TRBJ1-2	TRBV5-1	-	CASHDPTGVYYGYTF	TGCGCCAGCCACGACCCGACAGGGGTTTACTATGGCTACACCTTC
TRBD1	TRBJ2-1	TRBV28	-	CASSPRQGHEQFF	TGTGCCAGCAGTCCCCGACAGGGTCATGAGCAGTTCTTC
-	TRBJ1-5	TRBV20-1	-	CSATVGGPQHF	TGCAGTGCCACAGTAGGAGGGCCCCAGCATTTT
-	TRBJ1-4	TRBV11-2	-	CASSLRRGDGEKLFF	TGTGCCAGCAGCCTAAGGAGGGGTGATGGTGAAAAACTGTTTTTT
TRBD2	TRBJ2-1	TRBV27	once	CASGLAGAGEQFF	TGTGCCAGCGGACTAGCGGGAGCTGGTGAGCAGTTCTTC
-	TRBJ1-5	TRBV28	once	CASSFGGDQPQHF	TGTGCCAGCAGTTTCGGGGGCGATCAGCCCCAGCATTTT
TRBD1	TRBJ2-3	TRBV27	-	CASARTGQGSDTQYF	TGTGCCAGCGCTCGTACGGGACAGGGGTCAGATACGCAGTATTTT
-	TRBJ2-7	TRBV6-5	once	CASRKGTYVGGEQYF	TGTGCCAGCAGGAAAGGGACTTACGTCGGGGGTGAGCAGTACTTC